A selection of T cell receptor beta chains follows, all from one sample in a study of naive and memory T cell subsets. Each CDR3 protein gets one entry after TCRdb re-called the UMI-ligation and nested PCR reads with MiXCR. The table records 120,000 to 150,000 distinct CDR3 sequences, about a sixth of them present only once. The material sequenced was naive CD4+ T cells from blood. These receptors were taken from a human donor in good health. Both conserved end residues are part of each CDR3. D genes are given only for firm matches. Some rows mark clone size as missing; the rest say once, few, many or name a class of expanded clone.

j_gene | abundance | v_gene | d_gene | CDR3aa | CDR3nt
TRBJ2-7 | . | TRBV28 | . | CASSRTQGTYLGEQYF | TGTGCCAGCAGTCGTACTCAGGGCACCTATCTCGGCGAGCAGTACTTC
TRBJ1-1 | . | TRBV10-3 | TRBD1 | CAISEHRGGPTEAFF | TGTGCCATCAGTGAGCACAGGGGAGGGCCCACTGAAGCTTTCTTT
TRBJ2-3 | . | TRBV4-3 | TRBD2 | CASSQGTSGLSDTQYF | TGCGCCAGCAGCCAAGGGACTAGCGGTTTGAGTGATACGCAGTATTTT
TRBJ2-5 | . | TRBV14 | . | CASSQGQPQETQYF | TGTGCCAGCAGCCAAGGACAGCCACAAGAGACCCAGTACTTC
TRBJ2-3 | few | TRBV27 | . | CASSLSNVGRSTDTQYF | TGTGCCAGCAGTTTATCGAACGTCGGCAGAAGCACAGATACGCAGTATTTT
TRBJ1-4 | many | TRBV19 | . | CASSIVDPGREKLFF | TGTGCCAGTAGTATTGTGGACCCCGGTCGAGAAAAACTGTTTTTT
TRBJ2-7 | few | TRBV6-2/TRBV6-3 | . | CASRGAGPYSYEQYF | TGTGCCAGCAGGGGAGCCGGGCCCTACTCCTACGAGCAGTACTTC
TRBJ2-1 | . | TRBV12-3/TRBV12-4 | . | CASSFRIINEQFF | TGTGCCAGCAGTTTCCGGATTATCAATGAGCAGTTCTTC
TRBJ2-3 | few | TRBV20-1 | . | CSARDSGGTDTQYF | TGCAGTGCTAGAGACTCGGGTGGCACAGATACGCAGTATTTT
TRBJ2-3 | few | TRBV7-9 | . | CASSLIGGSTDTQYF | TGTGCCAGCAGCTTAATCGGGGGATCCACAGATACGCAGTATTTT
TRBJ2-1 | few | TRBV4-3 | TRBD1 | CASSRDRGPYNEQFF | TGCGCCAGCAGCCGGGACAGGGGTCCCTACAATGAGCAGTTCTTC
TRBJ2-2 | many | TRBV20-1 | TRBD2 | CSAKAGGTGELFF | TGCAGTGCAAAAGCGGGAGGAACCGGGGAGCTGTTTTTT
TRBJ1-5 | few | TRBV5-6 | . | CASSHRGVSNQPQHF | TGTGCCAGCAGCCACCGGGGTGTTAGCAATCAGCCCCAGCATTTT
TRBJ2-2 | few | TRBV29-1 | TRBD2 | CSTRTSGRGTGELFF | TGCAGCACGAGGACTAGCGGGAGAGGCACCGGGGAGCTGTTTTTT
TRBJ2-3 | few | TRBV7-2 | . | CASMGTAFTDTQYF | TGTGCCAGCATGGGCACGGCCTTCACAGATACGCAGTATTTT
TRBJ1-5 | few | TRBV12-3/TRBV12-4 | TRBD1 | CASSPRETGGNQPQHF | TGTGCCAGCAGTCCCAGAGAGACAGGGGGCAATCAGCCCCAGCATTTT
TRBJ2-7 | . | TRBV6-2/TRBV6-3 | TRBD2 | CASTRDGTTYEQYF | TGTGCCAGCACCCGGGATGGGACTACCTACGAGCAGTACTTC
TRBJ1-5 | . | TRBV7-9 | . | CASSLGGGVRSNQPQHF | TGTGCCAGCAGCTTAGGAGGGGGGGTACGGAGCAATCAGCCCCAGCATTTT
TRBJ2-2 | . | TRBV11-2 | . | CASGREGNTGELFF | TGTGCCAGCGGCCGGGAAGGGAACACCGGGGAGCTGTTTTTT
TRBJ1-5 | few | TRBV6-5 | TRBD1 | CASSQGGLGNQPQHF | TGTGCCAGCAGCCAAGGGGGCTTGGGCAATCAGCCCCAGCATTTT
TRBJ1-6 | few | TRBV5-1 | TRBD1 | CASSLGDRGGSPLHF | TGCGCCAGCAGCTTGGGGGACAGGGGGGGATCACCCCTCCACTTT
TRBJ2-2 | few | TRBV27 | TRBD1 | CASSPHRGPNTGELFF | TGTGCCAGCAGTCCCCACAGGGGGCCGAACACCGGGGAGCTGTTTTTT
TRBJ1-1 | few | TRBV12-3/TRBV12-4 | . | CASSPSAWNTEAFF | TGTGCCAGCAGTCCCTCGGCGTGGAACACTGAAGCTTTCTTT
TRBJ1-5 | . | TRBV7-2 | TRBD1 | CASSLGGTDNQPQHF | TGTGCCAGCAGCTTAGGTGGGACAGACAATCAGCCCCAGCATTTT
TRBJ1-3 | . | TRBV20-1 | TRBD1 | CSARNPGQGNTIYF | TGCAGTGCTAGAAACCCGGGACAGGGAAACACCATATATTTT
TRBJ1-1 | . | TRBV27 | . | CASSPFMNTEAFF | TGTGCCAGCAGCCCCTTCATGAACACTGAAGCTTTCTTT
TRBJ1-1 | few | TRBV29-1 | . | CSVEVRKNTEAFF | TGCAGCGTTGAAGTACGAAAGAACACTGAAGCTTTCTTT
TRBJ2-1 | . | TRBV3-1 | . | CASSQERAVKEQFF | TGTGCCAGCAGCCAAGAGAGGGCTGTCAAGGAGCAGTTCTTC
TRBJ1-6 | few | TRBV27 | TRBD1 | CASGQGKNSPLHF | TGTGCCAGCGGACAGGGGAAGAATTCACCCCTCCACTTT
TRBJ2-7 | . | TRBV10-3 | . | CAISVRDSQIGTYEQYF | TGTGCCATCAGTGTCCGGGACTCCCAAATTGGGACCTACGAGCAGTACTTC
TRBJ2-3 | few | TRBV6-6 | . | CASTDSSPSTDTQYF | TGTGCCAGCACCGACTCGAGCCCAAGCACAGATACGCAGTATTTT
TRBJ2-3 | . | TRBV7-9 | . | CASSLDPGTDTQYF | TGTGCCAGCAGCTTAGATCCGGGGACAGATACGCAGTATTTT
TRBJ2-3 | . | TRBV7-2 | TRBD2 | CASRPPQAGGNTDTQYF | TGTGCCAGCAGGCCTCCTCAAGCGGGAGGCAACACAGATACGCAGTATTTT
TRBJ2-2 | . | TRBV10-2 | TRBD2 | CASLSGRVVTGELFF | TGCGCCAGCCTAAGCGGGAGGGTGGTCACCGGGGAGCTGTTTTTT
TRBJ2-7 | . | TRBV7-2 | . | CASSRPNVYEQYF | TGTGCCAGCAGCAGGCCGAACGTTTACGAGCAGTACTTC
TRBJ2-7 | . | TRBV2 | TRBD1 | CASNRDRGSNEQYF | TGTGCCAGCAATCGGGACAGGGGATCCAACGAGCAGTACTTC
TRBJ1-1 | . | TRBV30 | . | CAWSRVEAFF | TGTGCCTGGAGTCGGGTTGAAGCTTTCTTT